This record looks at one TCR beta chain sequence and its context. Its specific antigen is unknown. No base quality values were provided; no much bigger clone lies one nucleotide off. Inclusion was restricted to participants for whom at least one PBMC sample before ART initiation and at least two post-ART samples were available. All participants with HIV were treated in the United States of America. Before DNA extraction, cryopreserved samples of about 0.95-10 million PBMC were thawed and then washed. At the time of the earliest PBMC sample, participants with HIV were aged between 23 and 54 years. PBMC samples were contributed by each participant from 1-4 timepoints before ART initiation and 2-8 timepoints after ART initiation, with a median of 7 samples. Serial HIV viral load, CD4+ T-cell count, ART history and demographic data were obtained for every participant. A Qiagen kit on a QIAcube was used to extract genomic DNA from unsorted PBMC, with samples processed in batches of 12.

This sample is drawn from a study of long-term antiretroviral therapy in people with HIV (dated by TCRdb to between 2021 and 2024). As for the study more broadly: Collection of the earliest samples took place about a decade ahead of the 2015 WHO recommendation for immediate ART, at a time when ART was typically delayed until CD4 counts fell. Whether ART initiation and durable HIV suppression were associated with changes in peripheral blood TRB repertoire composition and diversity was tested in a retrospective serial study. No cross-contamination during QIAcube processing turned up in test extractions that ran a monoclonal T-cell line alongside 30 or so polyclonal samples. A total of over 150 cryopreserved PBMC samples came from a few dozen adults with confirmed HIV infection and were collected serially over a mean of roughly six years (range 1-12). About 35% of the 30 participants with HIV were female.

The paper's findings and limits, for the study overall: Because cell numbers in pre-ART samples were limited, unsorted PBMC were profiled instead of sorted CD4+ and CD8+ T cells. Starting ART was linked to a significant rise in TRB diversity, yet even after long-term ART the diversity remained significantly lower than in transplant donor controls. The samples span the years 2004 to 2017, and the ART regimens used may be less effective than current regimens. Owing to limited PBMC availability, only the TCR beta chain was sequenced, without alpha chain pairing. The repertoire was dominated across all time points by expanded TRB clones identified before ART initiation, although this dominance was seen to fluctuate and to decrease in many PLHIV after ART. No data were available on ART adherence, viral resistance or therapy changes, limiting inferences about post-ART repertoire changes. HIV repertoires had narrower CDR3 length ranges than controls, and the network structure suggested an antigen-experienced repertoire that shifted only slightly toward naive after ART.

The cysteine opens and the phenylalanine closes a CDR3 of 15 amino acids. The retained sequence is limited to the CDR3, 45 bases, with the frame set at the first base. Looking up the germline V gene yields CDR1 WSHSY and CDR2 SAAADI. V loses 6 bases at its end and J loses 1 base; junction bases beyond the gene matches: 6. The immunoSEQ hsTCRB v3.0 assay was used at survey level resolution to sequence the TRB variable region. The targeted TRB sequencing depth was roughly 40,000-50,000 T-cell genomes per sample. TRB libraries were pooled and sequenced on an Illumina MiSeq using a v3 150-cycle kit. The study's processing was this. Repertoire analysis was performed in R inside a reproducible Nextflow workflow that covered QC, data transformation and analysis. LymphoSeq2, an R package for AIRR-Seq data exploration, was used to implement custom analyses. A few samples that yielded fewer than 5000 total TRB sequences were excluded, so that 188 HIV repertoires were analyzed. Among the approximately 190 HIV repertoires that were kept, some 61 were collected before ART initiation and roughly 130 were collected after ART initiation. Each repertoire was downsampled to 5000 TRB nucleotide sequences, and summary statistics were averaged across 100 downsampling iterations. Only TRB sequences with CDR3 regions of at least seven amino acids were retained for analysis. A Shannon entropy-derived clonality score and the Gini coefficient were used to measure diversity. In the repertoire networks, any two of the top 5000 CDR3 amino acid sequences were linked whenever the two sequences differed by an edit distance of one. For TRB CDR3 amino acid sequences, antigen specificity groups and MHC restriction were predicted with GLIPH2. CDR3 amino acid sequences were matched against VDJdb and McPAS-TCR to flag known CMV, EBV, HIV or tissue antigen associations. Pre-ART, post-ART and control groups were compared with Wilcoxon signed-rank tests and Holm-Bonferroni correction. TCRdb retrieved this table from immuneACCESS and kept in-frame rearrangements only. Not all clones are present; in checked studies, unresolved V genes account for under half, and no reason is known for the remainder. V, J and clone size were drawn from that table, and D and trimming were deduced from the DNA. The sample contains nearly 25,000 clones, approximately 82% of them found a single time. Approximately 2.5% of the sample belongs to the ten largest clones.

The receptor's source is a man in his forties or fifties with HIV. The rearranged segments are TRBV10-2 and TRBJ2-3, with 8 bases in between that match TRBD1. The sample in question was unsorted PBMCs, obtained 3 years after starting antiretroviral therapy. The nucleotide sequence reads TGCGCCAGCAGCGCAGGGGGCGGGGGCACAGATACGCAGTATTTT. It specifies CASSAGGGGTDTQYF.